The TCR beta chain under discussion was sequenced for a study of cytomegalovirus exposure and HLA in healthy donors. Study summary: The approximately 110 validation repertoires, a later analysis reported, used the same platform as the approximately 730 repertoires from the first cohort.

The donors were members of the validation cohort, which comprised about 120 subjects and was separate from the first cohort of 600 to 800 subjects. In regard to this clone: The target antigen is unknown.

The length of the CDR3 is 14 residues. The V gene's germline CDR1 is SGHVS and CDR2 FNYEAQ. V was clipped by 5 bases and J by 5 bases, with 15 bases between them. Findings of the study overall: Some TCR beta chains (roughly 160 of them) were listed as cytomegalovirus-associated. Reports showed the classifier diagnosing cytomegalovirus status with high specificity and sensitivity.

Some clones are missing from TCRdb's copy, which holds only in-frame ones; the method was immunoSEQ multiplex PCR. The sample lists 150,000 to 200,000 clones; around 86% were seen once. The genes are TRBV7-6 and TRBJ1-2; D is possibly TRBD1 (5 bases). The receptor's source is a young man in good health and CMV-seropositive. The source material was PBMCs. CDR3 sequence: CASSNTLGGYGYTF. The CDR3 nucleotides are TGTGCCAGCAGCAATACCCTCGGGGGTTATGGCTACACCTTC.